This TCR beta chain was found in a study of T cell repertoires in cytomegalovirus infection. Study-wide background: Public TCR beta signatures were indicative of both CMV infection and a matching HLA type. Study results and limitations: Public TCR beta family frequency separated CMV-and-HLA carriers, including in an independent cohort. Across the ex vivo response, the dominant clonotypes were HLA-C-restricted CMV-specific TCR beta clonotypes.

In this sample, this clonotype turned up many times. Antigen specificity is unknown. Germline CDR1 and CDR2: MNHNS and SASEGT. The CDR3 is 12 amino acids. V was trimmed by 2 bases and J by 9 bases, leaving 8 bases between them. TCRdb independently ran MiXCR on the reads; one entry per CDR3 protein. The sample yields some 220,000 distinct CDR3 sequences, about 5.9% seen once. J is TRBJ2-1 and V is TRBV6-1; D remains unclear. The sequenced sample was PBMCs. This sequence was found in a human donor in good health (CMV status not recorded). Some clones in this sample may be carry-over from other donors' samples. CDR3 region: CASSESLGEQFF. CDR3 nucleotides: TGTGCCAGCAGTGAATCTTTGGGTGAGCAGTTCTTC.